A single T cell receptor beta chain is shown here with its context. The V and J ends lost 0 bases and 8 bases respectively, with 12 bases between them. The germline gives CDR1 SGHRS, CDR2 YFSETQ. The CDR3 consists of 15 residues. The data originate from a study of OX40 agonist ivuxolimab in advanced cancers. Study-wide background: Those enrolled were about 80% male, with a mean age of approximately 60 years and ages from about 20 to 85.

Profiling relied on immunoSEQ multiplex PCR, and the TCRdb table lists in-frame clones only, not all of them. The table has roughly 69,000 clones, 80% to 90% seen once; the top ten hold 7.5% to 10%. The rearrangement links TRBV5-1 to TRBJ1-6, with D possibly matching TRBD1 (5 bases). This specimen was CD4+ or CD8+ T cells sorted from blood, taken in a trial of the OX40 agonist ivuxolimab. The origin of this receptor is an adult with an advanced solid tumor such as melanoma, head and neck, liver or kidney cancer. Here the CDR3 reads CASSLEGGVDSPLHF. Here the CDR3 DNA reads TGCGCCAGCAGCTTGGAGGGAGGGGTGGATTCACCCCTCCACTTT.